The rows below give T cell receptor beta chains drawn from one sample of a study of cytomegalovirus exposure and HLA in healthy donors. Data came from immunoSEQ multiplex PCR; TCRdb stores just in-frame clones and leaves some out. The sample comprises over 150,000 clones, 82% of which are singletons, and approximately 0.87% rests with the top ten. Material for sequencing was PBMCs. The receptors derive from a girl between 2 and 10 years old in good health and CMV-seropositive. CDR3s leave out the opening cysteine and the closing phenylalanine or tryptophan.

V gene: TRBV7-8
CDR3 protein: ASILLGSGSTDTQY

V gene: TRBV5-6
CDR3 protein: ASSADYYEQY

V gene: TRBV30
CDR3 protein: AWSVLGGRGTDTQY

V gene: TRBV28
CDR3 protein: ASSPYRPGGVQETQY

V gene: TRBV7-9
CDR3 protein: ASSSNPDRGPREQY

V gene: TRBV6-1
CDR3 protein: ASSEGTAGSGNTIY

V gene: TRBV5-6
CDR3 protein: ASSLNPDIDSYEQY

V gene: TRBV7-2
CDR3 protein: ASSKGDLMGTDTQY

V gene: TRBV10-3
CDR3 protein: AISEPRQGKTEAF

V gene: TRBV19
CDR3 protein: ASSIDFGVRSTEAF

V gene: TRBV6-1
CDR3 protein: AARGGNYGYT

V gene: TRBV10-3
CDR3 protein: ASRAGSYEQY

V gene: TRBV4-2
CDR3 protein: ASSQVELQETQY

V gene: TRBV6-1
CDR3 protein: ASSGTGGDTGELF

V gene: TRBV30
CDR3 protein: AWYPQGARIYGYT

V gene: TRBV10-3
CDR3 protein: ATRTSGAIYNEQF

V gene: TRBV11-2
CDR3 protein: ASSYGISTEAF

V gene: TRBV11-3
CDR3 protein: ASSLDLRSEQY

V gene: TRBV14
CDR3 protein: ASSQGLRGEKLF

V gene: TRBV23-1
CDR3 protein: ASSQSLRTGGPIPGNEQF

V gene: TRBV10-3
CDR3 protein: AISELAGGSYNEQF

V gene: TRBV2
CDR3 protein: ASNPRGLAGGPNTGELF

V gene: TRBV19
CDR3 protein: ASSAGTDTQY

V gene: TRBV27
CDR3 protein: ASSSGIGELF

V gene: TRBV29-1
CDR3 protein: SVRTSVDYEQY

V gene: TRBV10-3
CDR3 protein: AISGGTGGNYEQY

V gene: TRBV2
CDR3 protein: AAVAGVASGANVLT

V gene: TRBV6-4
CDR3 protein: ASSLSGRGGTDTQY

V gene: TRBV30
CDR3 protein: AWGTFGLAGGGSTDTQY

V gene: TRBV6-5
CDR3 protein: ASSTWTSNNYGYT

V gene: TRBV2
CDR3 protein: ASSRAGGSSYEQY

V gene: TRBV4-1
CDR3 protein: ASSPTGVLGNTIY

V gene: TRBV5-1
CDR3 protein: ASSSTGDQPQH

V gene: TRBV19
CDR3 protein: ASSWDRYTEAF

V gene: TRBV29-1
CDR3 protein: SVEDNSYEQY

V gene: TRBV2
CDR3 protein: ASSEARADTQY

V gene: TRBV11-2
CDR3 protein: ASSSTSGDYEQY

V gene: TRBV5-1
CDR3 protein: ASSLHQETQY

V gene: TRBV30
CDR3 protein: AWSTSGSYDEQF